This T cell receptor (beta chain) was profiled in a study of CD8 T cells in Susac syndrome. Reverse transcription of roughly 0.5 to 1 ug RNA was carried out with random hexamers. Amplification of TCR beta CDR3 by immunoSEQ multiplex PCR spanned 54 Vbeta and 13 Jbeta. Using its own MiXCR run on the immunoSEQ multiplex PCR reads, TCRdb lists one record per CDR3 protein. The table includes about 200,000 distinct CDR3 sequences, roughly 96% detected once. In germline, CDR1 is SQVTM, CDR2 ANQGSEA. The CDR3 covers 13 residues. Trimming removed 6 bases from V and 4 bases from J; junction bases left unmatched: 5.

The chain carries TRBV29-1 and TRBJ1-4; 7 positions agree with TRBD1. The sequence derives from a human donor in good health. Input material: CD4+ T cells from PBMCs. CDR3 sequence: CSVKGQINEKLFF. CDR3 nucleotide sequence: TGCAGCGTAAAGGGACAGATTAATGAAAAACTGTTTTTT.